This passage covers 28 T cell receptor beta chains from one sample sequenced in a study of T cells in Graves' hyperthyroidism and ophthalmopathy (dated by TCRdb to about 2019). Libraries were built with multiplex PCR. These reads were obtained on an Illumina HiSeq 2000. TCR beta CDR3 regions were amplified from RNA transcripts. A first-round RT-PCR of the TCR CDR3 used the HTBI primer set with the Qiagen OneStep RT-PCR kit. The raw public reads went through TCRdb reprocessing: fastp at Q25, MiXCR clone calling, in-frame beta chains kept. A single entry per CDR3 protein holds the most common genes and DNA from its merged rows. For this sample the table gives about 200,000 distinct CDR3 sequences, of which about a sixth were detected only once. More than 50% of the sample comes from the top ten. Material for sequencing was blood. These receptors were obtained from a woman between 50 and 59 years old with Graves' hyperthyroidism.

The sample holds many counts of this clonotype. This sequence joins TRBV5-1 and TRBJ2-7; 8 nucleotides agree with TRBD1. Looked up from germline, CDR1 is SGHRS and CDR2 is YFSETQ. V shed 4 bases and J 2 bases; nucleotides not matched to a gene: 8. The CDR3 extends over 15 amino acids. The CDR3 region has the DNA TGCGCCAGCAGCCAAGGGACAGGACATACCTACGAGCAGTACTTC. It specifies CASSQGTGHTYEQYF.

Note on this clonotype: A much larger clone differs by one base, so this may be a read error. The chain carries TRBV20-1 and TRBJ1-2; the D gene is possibly TRBD1 (6 bases). Germline V gene data show CDR1 as DFQATT and CDR2 as SNEGSKA (reference sequence). This CDR3 contains 12 residues. Here the CDR3 reads CSTSLGGDGYTF. The CDR3 region has the DNA TGCAGTACTAGTCTGGGGGGCGATGGCTACACCTTC.

This clonotype showed up just a few times. This chain uses TRBV7-9 with TRBJ2-1, with 8 bases fitting TRBD2. Trimming cost V 5 bases and J 5 bases; bases outside gene matches: 8. The germline V gene has CDR1 SEHNR and CDR2 FQNEAQ (reference sequence). The CDR3 runs to 15 residues. CDR3 sequence: CASSLGLVLNNEQFF. The CDR3 bases are TGTGCCAGCAGCCTGGGACTAGTTCTTAACAATGAGCAGTTCTTC.

J is TRBJ2-7 and V is TRBV18; D is perhaps TRBD1 or TRBD2 (5 bases each). Trimming took off 2 bases at V and 6 bases at J, with 14 bases between the two ends. CDR3 size: 14 residues. The germline V gene encodes CDR1 KGHSH and CDR2 LQKENI. DNA for the CDR3: TGTGCCAGCTCACCATCGGGGACGGCTCCCGAGCAGTACTTC. Encoded protein: CASSPSGTAPEQYF.

The chain carries TRBV19 and TRBJ2-1; 9 bases are a match to TRBD2. Germline-derived CDR1 and CDR2 are LNHDA and SQIVND (reference sequence). The J segment lost 5 bases and the V segment lost 5 bases, leaving 4 bases of the junction unmatched. This CDR3 is built from 14 residues. The CDR3 protein is CASSFQRGDNEQFF. The CDR3 region has the DNA TGTGCCAGTAGTTTCCAGCGGGGGGACAATGAGCAGTTCTTC.

This rearrangement joins TRBV20-1 to TRBJ2-1; 10 nucleotides align to TRBD2. The CDR3 has 17 amino acids. After removal of 2 bases from V and 7 bases from J, the junction contained 14 bases not matched to a gene. Germline CDR1 reads DFQATT; CDR2 reads SNEGSKA (reference sequence). The CDR3 here is CSARSSGRAYGGNEQFF. CDR3 nucleotides: TGCAGTGCTAGATCCAGCGGGAGGGCATATGGGGGGAATGAGCAGTTCTTC.

The V gene is TRBV4-2, the J gene TRBJ2-3; weak D call: TRBD2 (6 bases). This CDR3 contains 16 residues. Germline V gene lookup returns CDR1 LGHNA and CDR2 YNFKEQ. Trimming stripped 3 bases from V and 1 base from J, with 14 bases between. Here the CDR3 reads CASSQIPLARTDTQYF. The CDR3 bases are TGTGCCAGCAGCCAGATCCCCCTAGCGCGCACAGATACGCAGTATTTT.

The table lists this clonotype with many counts. V usage is TRBV7-9 and J usage is TRBJ2-5; D gene ambiguous. Trimming pared 0 bases from V and 4 bases from J, leaving 6 bases between. Germline V gene data show CDR1 as SEHNR and CDR2 as FQNEAQ (reference sequence). There are 13 residues in the CDR3. The CDR3 sequence: CASSLAGGETQYF. CDR3 DNA: TGTGCCAGCAGCTTAGCCGGTGGAGAGACCCAGTACTTC.

This clonotype occurred many times. This chain's CDR3 is CASSRVLGTGELFF. The CDR3 DNA reads TGTGCCAGCAGCAGGGTTTTAGGCACCGGGGAGCTGTTTTTT. The V gene is TRBV7-3, the J gene TRBJ2-2, with D unresolved. There are 14 residues in the CDR3. The V gene's germline CDR1 is SGHTA and CDR2 FQGTGA. Trimming pared 5 bases from V and 4 bases from J, leaving 11 bases between.

This clonotype was picked up many times. The V and J genes are TRBV9 and TRBJ2-7; D may be TRBD1 or TRBD2 (5 bases each). This CDR3 has 13 residues. V lost 4 bases to trimming and J lost 2 bases, with 10 bases between them. The germline gives CDR1 SGDLS, CDR2 YYNGEE. CDR3 bases: TGTGCCAGCAGCCAAGCGGACACCTACGAGCAGTACTTC. It translates to CASSQADTYEQYF.

V usage is TRBV11-3 and J usage is TRBJ1-3; D call uncertain. CDR1 is SGHNT, CDR2 YENEEA, per germline. V was shortened by 1 base and J by 0 bases, with 10 bases between the two germline ends. This CDR3 region has 16 residues. As DNA, the CDR3 is TGTGCCAGCAGCTTAGGAATCGGTTTCTCTGGAAACACCATATATTTT. It is translated as CASSLGIGFSGNTIYF.

This clonotype was seen many times. The chain carries TRBV27 and TRBJ1-2; 7 positions match TRBD1. The V gene end was trimmed by 3 bases and the J gene end by 8 bases; junction bases not matched to a gene: 9. The CDR3 consists of 14 residues. Germline V gene lookup returns CDR1 MNHEY and CDR2 SMNVEV (reference sequence). CDR3 coding DNA: TGTGCCAGCAGTTTCTCAGGGGGATCTGGAGGCTACACCTTC. Its protein is CASSFSGGSGGYTF.

Ten or more counts support this clonotype. This chain uses TRBV24-1 with TRBJ2-1; tentative D call: TRBD2 (5 bases). The CDR3 length is 16 residues. CDR1 is KGHDR and CDR2 is SFDVKD in the germline V gene. The V end was cut by 3 bases, the J end by 0 bases, with 11 bases between. The DNA for the CDR3 is TGTGCCACCAGTGATCCGGACGGGGTCTCCTACAATGAGCAGTTCTTC. Its translation is CATSDPDGVSYNEQFF.

The rearrangement links TRBV20-1 to TRBJ2-3; 8 positions agree with TRBD2. J gave up 1 base and V 6 bases, and 15 bases lay outside the gene matches. Germline V gene sequence: CDR1 DFQATT, CDR2 SNEGSKA (reference sequence). CDR3 length: 17 amino acids. The CDR3: CSANSRGLAGRTDTQYF. The CDR3 DNA is TGCAGTGCAAATTCCAGAGGGCTAGCGGGCCGCACAGATACGCAGTATTTT.

This clonotype was seen only a few times. The chain carries TRBV7-2 and TRBJ1-4; weak D call: TRBD1 (6 bases). Trimming cost V 5 bases and J 6 bases, with 16 bases left between them. Germline V gene lookup returns CDR1 SGHTA and CDR2 FQGNSA. This CDR3 is built from 15 residues. CDR3: CASSPPGGAYEKLFF. For the CDR3, the DNA is TGTGCCAGCAGCCCCCCGGGGGGCGCATATGAAAAACTGTTTTTT.

This sequence joins TRBV20-1 and TRBJ2-3; D is unclear. Trimming stripped 0 bases from V and 7 bases from J, with 14 bases between. Germline V lookup: CDR1 DFQATT, CDR2 SNEGSKA (reference sequence). The CDR3 has 14 amino acids. The CDR3 sequence: CSAREQLGGNTQYF. In DNA form, the CDR3 reads TGCAGTGCTAGAGAACAGTTAGGTGGTAATACGCAGTATTTT.

The sample holds many counts of this clonotype. This chain links TRBV28 with TRBJ2-1, with D uncertain. V lost 7 bases, J lost 6 bases, and 19 bases lay in between. This CDR3 has 15 residues. The germline V gene encodes CDR1 MDHEN and CDR2 SYDVKM. The CDR3 nucleotides read TGTGCCAGCACCGTAGACCCAAATTCCATCAATGAGCAGTTCTTC. As protein: CASTVDPNSINEQFF.

This clonotype was counted ten times or more. This chain links TRBV30 with TRBJ1-2; TRBD1 matches 10 bases. Germline V lookup: CDR1 GTSNPN, CDR2 SVGIG (reference sequence). CDR3 length equals 16 residues. V gave up 0 bases and J gave up 3 bases; unmatched junction bases: 7. CDR3 sequence: CAWSVLSGQGYYGYTF. The CDR3 DNA is TGTGCCTGGAGTGTCCTTTCGGGACAGGGGTACTATGGCTACACCTTC. Full variable domain (rest looked up from reference TRBV30 and TRBJ1-2): SQTIHQWPATLVQPVGSPLSLECTVEGTSNPNLYWYRQAAGRGLQLLFYSVGIGQISSEVPQNLSASRPQDRQFILSSKKLLLSDSGFYLCAWSVLSGQGYYGYTFGSGTRLTVV.

This clonotype appeared many times. J is TRBJ2-1 and V is TRBV5-1; D is perhaps TRBD2 (6 bases). There are 14 residues in the CDR3. V lost 4 bases and J lost 3, with 11 bases in between. The V gene's germline CDR1 is SGHRS and CDR2 YFSETQ. The CDR3 sequence is CASSGGKYYNEQFF. DNA of the CDR3: TGCGCCAGCAGCGGCGGGAAGTACTACAATGAGCAGTTCTTC.

The rearrangement joins TRBV30 to TRBJ1-3, with D unclear. Germline CDR1 is GTSNPN and CDR2 is SVGIG (reference sequence). This CDR3 is built from 11 residues. The germline V and J ends were trimmed by 1 base and 4 bases, with 2 bases remaining between them. The CDR3 reads CAWSEGNTIYF. The DNA for the CDR3 is TGTGCCTGGAGTGAGGGAAACACCATATATTTT.

This clonotype has a count of ten or more. The gene calls are TRBV2 and TRBJ1-1; TRBD1 aligns across 9 bases. The CDR3 totals 18 residues. J gave up 0 bases and V 3 bases, and 11 bases lay outside the gene matches. Germline values: CDR1 SNHLY, CDR2 FYNNEI. CDR3 sequence: CASSETRGQGYMNTEAFF. For the CDR3, the DNA is TGTGCCAGCAGTGAGACCAGGGGACAGGGCTACATGAACACTGAAGCTTTCTTT.

This clonotype was seen more than once but under ten times. This chain connects TRBV18 to TRBJ2-1; D may match TRBD1 or TRBD2 (5 bases each). Germline CDR1 and CDR2: KGHSH and LQKENI. V was clipped by 6 bases and J by 9 bases, with 18 bases between them. The CDR3 runs 14 residues. This CDR3 is CASSGDSYNLEQFF. CDR3 DNA sequence: TGTGCCAGCTCGGGGGATTCTTACAATCTTGAGCAGTTCTTC. The variable domain in full, with the rest retrieved from reference TRBV18 and TRBJ2-1, is NAGVMQNPRHLVRRRGQEARLRCSPMKGHSHVYWYRQLPEEGLKFMVYLQKENIIDESGMPKERFSAEFPKEGPSILRIQQVVRGDSAAYFCASSGDSYNLEQFFGPGTRLTVL.

This chain uses TRBV14 with TRBJ2-7; D call uncertain. CDR1 SGHDN and CDR2 FVKESK come from the germline V gene. V was trimmed by 3 bases and J by 3 bases, leaving 6 bases between them. This CDR3 spans 12 amino acids. DNA of the CDR3: TGTGCCAGCAGCCAGGTGGACTACGAGCAGTACTTC. Translated: CASSQVDYEQYF.

The chain employs TRBV27 and TRBJ2-1; TRBD2 matches at 13 bases. Germline V gene sequence: CDR1 MNHEY, CDR2 SMNVEV (reference sequence). The CDR3 sequence is 15 residues long. Germline trimming cut 5 bases from V and 8 bases from J; bases unmatched to any gene: 6. CDR3: CASSKGLAGVHEQFF. In DNA, the CDR3 is TGTGCCAGCAGTAAAGGACTAGCGGGAGTGCATGAGCAGTTCTTC.

This clonotype was seen at least ten times. The chain carries TRBV2 and TRBJ2-6; D remains ambiguous. CDR1 and CDR2 from the germline V gene are SNHLY and FYNNEI. The CDR3 totals 14 residues. V lost 4 bases to trimming and J lost 6 bases, with 10 bases between them. CDR3 in DNA: TGTGCCAGCAGTGGGGTTGCCATGGCCAACGTCCTGACTTTC. Protein sequence: CASSGVAMANVLTF.

The sample holds many counts of this clonotype. The chain couples TRBV11-3 to TRBJ2-1; a weak D match, TRBD2 (5 bases). CDR3 length: 13 amino acids. Germline loops: CDR1 SGHNT, CDR2 YENEEA. V was trimmed by 5 bases and J by 6 bases, leaving 11 bases between them. CDR3 DNA sequence: TGTGCCAGCAGCCGCTGGGCGGGCAATGAGCAGTTCTTC. This codes for CASSRWAGNEQFF.

This clonotype has ten or more counts. The rearrangement uses TRBV11-2 and TRBJ2-5; 9 positions agree with TRBD2. This CDR3 is 14 amino acids long. The germline V gene has CDR1 SGHAT and CDR2 FQNNGV. After removal of 4 bases from V and 8 bases from J, the junction contained 8 bases not matched to a gene. The CDR3 DNA sequence: TGTGCCAGCAGCTCGACTAGCGGTCCGAGTACCCAGTACTTC. Its protein product is CASSSTSGPSTQYF.

V gene TRBV9 combines with J gene TRBJ1-2, with D maybe TRBD1 (5 bases). Between the trimmed V and J ends, which lost 3 bases and 6 bases, there was a span of 12 bases. There are 13 residues in the CDR3. The V gene's germline CDR1 is SGDLS and CDR2 YYNGEE. CDR3 DNA: TGTGCCAGCAGCGCCCAAGACAGCCATGGCTACACCTTC. This codes for CASSAQDSHGYTF.